This T cell receptor beta chain appears in the sequencing data of a study of cytomegalovirus exposure and HLA in healthy donors. The PCR used 60 Vbeta and 13 Jbeta primers. Study processing details: There were tens of millions of unique TCR beta chains by a later count, and approximately 11 million of them were shared. Assay used: immunoSEQ multiplex PCR; TCRdb lists only in-frame clones, some missing. Clone size and the V and J calls come from that table; the DNA yielded D and trimming. The sample has approximately 44,000 clones; roughly 80% are singletons. The CDR3 covers 15 residues. The ends lost 5 bases at V and 5 bases at J; junction bases unmatched: 8. Germline V CDR1 and CDR2: SGHTA, FQGTGA.

The material sequenced was PBMCs. The sequence was collected from a man aged 30 to 45 in good health and CMV-seronegative. This rearrangement joins TRBV7-3 to TRBJ2-5, with 10 bases fitting TRBD2. This CDR3 reads CASSVTSGMGETQYF. The CDR3 bases are TGTGCCAGCAGCGTCACTAGCGGGATGGGGGAGACCCAGTACTTC.